This note documents a single TCR beta chain sequence. CDR1 and CDR2 from the germline V gene are MNHEY and SVGAGI. Trimming cost V 2 bases and J 1 base, with 9 bases left between them. This CDR3 spans 14 amino acids. The entry originates in a study of blood T cell repertoires in COVID-19. Cohort placement rested on clinical history that participants reported themselves. The study counted Cohort 3 donors as recovered given two negative PCRs, clearance, or symptom resolution. Measured with immunoSEQ multiplex PCR; TCRdb has only the in-frame clones, and not every one. The data show approximately 300,000 clones, approximately 90% seen once.

The specimen sequenced was PBMCs or T cells enriched from blood (not recorded which). The chain employs TRBV6-5 and TRBJ2-7; D is uncertain. The sequence came from a woman in her twenties or thirties who had recovered from COVID-19. As DNA, the CDR3 is TGTGCCAGCAGTTACGGTGGCACGTCCTACGAGCAGTACTTC. Residues: CASSYGGTSYEQYF.